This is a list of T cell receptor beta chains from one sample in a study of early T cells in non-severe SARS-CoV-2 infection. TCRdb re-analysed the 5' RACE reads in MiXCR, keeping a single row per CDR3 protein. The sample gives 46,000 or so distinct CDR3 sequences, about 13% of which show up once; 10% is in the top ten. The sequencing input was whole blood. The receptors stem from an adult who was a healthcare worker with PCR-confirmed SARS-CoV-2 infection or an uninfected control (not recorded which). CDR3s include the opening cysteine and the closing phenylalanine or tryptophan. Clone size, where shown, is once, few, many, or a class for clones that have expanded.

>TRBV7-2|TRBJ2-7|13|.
CASSLRTGYEQYF
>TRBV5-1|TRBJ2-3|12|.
CASSLETDTQYF
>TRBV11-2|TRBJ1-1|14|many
CASSLDWANTEAFF
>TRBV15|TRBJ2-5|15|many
CATSRDGGASETQYF
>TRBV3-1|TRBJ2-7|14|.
CASSRMGGAYEQYF
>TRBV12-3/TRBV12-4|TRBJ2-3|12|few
CASSQRTDTQYF
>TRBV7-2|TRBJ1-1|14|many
CASSLVGWGTEAFF
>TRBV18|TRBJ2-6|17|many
CASAQTTGTTGANVLTF
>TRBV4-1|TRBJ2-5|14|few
CASSQREAQETQYF
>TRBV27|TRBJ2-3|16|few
CASSRISGVFTDTQYF
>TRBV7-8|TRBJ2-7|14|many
CASSLALGWTVLIF
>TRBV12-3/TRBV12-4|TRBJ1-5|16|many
CASSLRWPGSNQPQHF